This T cell receptor (beta chain) appears in the sequencing data of a study of T-cell reconstitution after alpha-beta-depleted transplantation in children. Looked up from germline, CDR1 is DFQATT and CDR2 is SNEGSKA (reference sequence). V was pared by 5 bases and J by 6 bases, with 18 bases of the junction left unmatched. The CDR3 has 18 residues. Unique molecular identifiers were incorporated during preparation of the TCRbeta library. MiXCR, applied by TCRdb to the PCR reads, yields one record per CDR3 protein. Among roughly 590,000 distinct CDR3 sequences, 16% were seen once, and the ten largest hold around 0.96%.

The sequencing here drew on PBMCs from the stem cell graft donor, taken from the stem cell graft. This receptor was identified in a human donor who donated a stem cell graft to a child with acute myeloid leukemia. The chain links TRBV20-1 to TRBJ2-3; 12 positions agree with TRBD2. The DNA for the CDR3 is TGCAGTGCTCCCCCTTGGGGTCTAGCGGGGGGGCGAGGGGATACGCAGTATTTT. Translating gives CSAPPWGLAGGRGDTQYF.